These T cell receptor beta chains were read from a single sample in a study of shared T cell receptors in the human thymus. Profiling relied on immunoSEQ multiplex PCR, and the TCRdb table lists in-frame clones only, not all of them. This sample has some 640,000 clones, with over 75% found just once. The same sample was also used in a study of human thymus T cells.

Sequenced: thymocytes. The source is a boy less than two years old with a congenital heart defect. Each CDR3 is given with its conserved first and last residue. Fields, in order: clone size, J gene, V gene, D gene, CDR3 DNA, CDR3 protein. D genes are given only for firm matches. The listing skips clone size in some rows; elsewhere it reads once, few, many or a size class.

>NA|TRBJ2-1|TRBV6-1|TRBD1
TGTGCCAGCAGTGGGCCTTGGACAGGGTCAAACTACAATGAGCAGTTCTTC
CASSGPWTGSNYNEQFF
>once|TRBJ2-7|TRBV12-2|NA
TGTGCAAGTCGTTCACCGAGGGGGCTAGCGGGTGAGCAGTACTTC
CASRSPRGLAGEQYF
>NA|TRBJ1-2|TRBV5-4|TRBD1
TGTGCCAGCAGCTTGGCCGGGACAGGGACCTATGGCTACACCTTC
CASSLAGTGTYGYTF
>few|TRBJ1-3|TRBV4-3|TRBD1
TGCGCCAGCAGCCAAGGCGGACAGGGGGCACGTAACACCATATATTTT
CASSQGGQGARNTIYF
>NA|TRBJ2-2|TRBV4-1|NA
TGCGCCAGCAGGCATCAGGGAAATTTGGACACCGGGGAGCTGTTTTTT
CASRHQGNLDTGELFF
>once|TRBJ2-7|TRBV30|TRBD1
TGTGCCTGGAGTAATTACAGGGGGGTCTACGAGCAGTACTTC
CAWSNYRGVYEQYF
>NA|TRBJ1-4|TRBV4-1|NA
TGCGCCAGCAGCCAAGTCGTCACGTGGGGCGAAAAACTGTTTTTT
CASSQVVTWGEKLFF
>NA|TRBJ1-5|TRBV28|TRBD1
TGTGCCGAAGGGGACCGTGAGACAGGGATTAATCAGCCCCAGCATTTT
CAEGDRETGINQPQHF
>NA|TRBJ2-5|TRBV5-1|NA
TGCGCCAGCAGCCCAACTACGGTGGAAGAGACCCAGTACTTC
CASSPTTVEETQYF
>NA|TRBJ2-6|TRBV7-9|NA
TGTGCCAGCACCTATGGGGCCGGGGCCAACGTCCTGACTTTC
CASTYGAGANVLTF
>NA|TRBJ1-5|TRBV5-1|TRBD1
TGCGCCAGCCGGCAGGGGGGAGATCAGCCCCAGCATTTT
CASRQGGDQPQHF
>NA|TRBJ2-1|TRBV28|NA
TGTGCCAGCAGGGAACTAGGTTACAATGAGCAGTTCTTC
CASRELGYNEQFF
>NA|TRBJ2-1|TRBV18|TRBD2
TGTGCCAGCTCACCAGGGACTAGCGGGATACGTGGCAATGAGCAGTTCTTC
CASSPGTSGIRGNEQFF
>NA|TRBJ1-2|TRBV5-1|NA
TGCGCCAGCAGCTTGGAAAACCGGGGGGACTATGGCTACACCTTC
CASSLENRGDYGYTF
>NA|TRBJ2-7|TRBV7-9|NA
TGTGCCAGCAGCTTAAGGGGCGAGCAGTACTTC
CASSLRGEQYF
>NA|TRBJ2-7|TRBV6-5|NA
TGTGCCAGCAGTTACACCTCGGAGGCGGCCTACGAGCAGTACTTC
CASSYTSEAAYEQYF
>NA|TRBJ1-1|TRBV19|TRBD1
TGTGCCAGTAGTCATATAGGGACAGGGAACACTGAAGCTTTCTTT
CASSHIGTGNTEAFF
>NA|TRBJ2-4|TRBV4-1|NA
TGCGCCAGCAGCCAAGAAACAGGGCGGGCCAAAAACATTCAGTACTTC
CASSQETGRAKNIQYF
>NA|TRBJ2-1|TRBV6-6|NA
TGTGCCAGCAGTTACACGGGGGAGATTAGGGGGCATGAGCAGTTCTTC
CASSYTGEIRGHEQFF
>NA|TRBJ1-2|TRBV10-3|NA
TGTGCCATCACGCGGGGGGACTATGGCTACACCTTC
CAITRGDYGYTF
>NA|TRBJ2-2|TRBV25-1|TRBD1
TGTGCCAGCTGTTCAACAGACAGGGGGGCCGGGGAGCTGTTTTTT
CASCSTDRGAGELFF
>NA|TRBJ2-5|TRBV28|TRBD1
TGTGCCAGCAGTTTATGCCCGCCAAAGACAGGGGAGTACGAGACCCAGTACTTC
CASSLCPPKTGEYETQYF
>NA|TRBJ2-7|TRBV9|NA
TGTGCCAGCAGCTCCCGTGGCAGGGGCCACGAGCAGTACTTC
CASSSRGRGHEQYF
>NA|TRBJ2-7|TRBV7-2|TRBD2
TGTGCCAGCACTTCTAGCGGGAGCGAGAGGTACGAGCAGTACTTC
CASTSSGSERYEQYF
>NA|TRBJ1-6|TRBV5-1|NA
TGCGCCAGCAGCTTGTGGGGGGGCAGTTGGAGCTCCTATAATTCACCCCTCCACTTT
CASSLWGGSWSSYNSPLHF
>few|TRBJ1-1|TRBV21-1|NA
TGTGCCAGCAGCCTATATAACGCTCGACAGGCAGAAGCTTTCTTT
CASSLYNARQAEAFF
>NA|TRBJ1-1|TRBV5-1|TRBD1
TGCGCCAGCAGCGAAGGGACAGAAATGAACACTGAAGCTTTCTTT
CASSEGTEMNTEAFF
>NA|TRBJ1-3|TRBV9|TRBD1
TGTGCCAGCAGCGTAGGACAGGGGATTGGAAACACCATATATTTT
CASSVGQGIGNTIYF
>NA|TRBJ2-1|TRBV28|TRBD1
TGTGCCAGCAGCTTGGGACAGGGAAATAACGATGAGCAGTTCTTC
CASSLGQGNNDEQFF
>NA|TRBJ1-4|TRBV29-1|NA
TGCAGCGTTGAAGTACAGGGTGGCCCCCCAACTAATGAAAAACTGTTTTTT
CSVEVQGGPPTNEKLFF
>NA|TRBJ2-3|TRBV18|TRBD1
TGTGCCAGCTCACCAACCGGGACAGGGGACACAGATACGCAGTATTTT
CASSPTGTGDTDTQYF
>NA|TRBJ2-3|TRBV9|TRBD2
TGTGCCAGCAGCGTAGTGGCCCTAGCGGGGTCAGATACGCAGTATTTT
CASSVVALAGSDTQYF
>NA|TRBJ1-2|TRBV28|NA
TGTGCCAGCAGTTTAAAGACAGATCTTTTATTCTATGGCTACACCTTC
CASSLKTDLLFYGYTF
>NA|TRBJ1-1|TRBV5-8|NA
TGTGCCAGCAGCCCCGAACTCTTTGCTCGAGCGGGAGTGAACACTGAAGCTTTCTTT
CASSPELFARAGVNTEAFF
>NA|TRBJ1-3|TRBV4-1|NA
TGCGCCAGCAGCCAAGTGGGCAGGGCGGGGGACACCATATATTTT
CASSQVGRAGDTIYF
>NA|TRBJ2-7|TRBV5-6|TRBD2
TGTGCCAGCAGCTTGGGTCAACTAGCGGGGTACGAGCAGTACTTC
CASSLGQLAGYEQYF
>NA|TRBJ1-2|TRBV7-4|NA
TGTGCCAGCAGCTTAGAAGGGAGGGATGGCTACACCTTC
CASSLEGRDGYTF
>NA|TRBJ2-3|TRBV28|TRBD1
TGTGCCAGCAGTGAGGACAGGGACACAGATACGCAGTATTTT
CASSEDRDTDTQYF
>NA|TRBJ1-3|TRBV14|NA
TGTGCCAGCAGCACCCGACAGAGCTCTGGAAACACCATATATTTT
CASSTRQSSGNTIYF
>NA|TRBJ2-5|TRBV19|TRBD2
TGTGCCACCCACTCCGGAGCGGGAGGGCCGTCCCAAGAGACCCAGTACTTC
CATHSGAGGPSQETQYF
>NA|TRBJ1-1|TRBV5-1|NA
TGCGCCAGCAGCTTGTCAGAGGGCCCGAACACTGAAGCTTTCTTT
CASSLSEGPNTEAFF
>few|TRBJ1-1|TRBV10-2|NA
TGCGCCAGCAGTTCTGGCCCCACTGAAGCTTTCTTT
CASSSGPTEAFF
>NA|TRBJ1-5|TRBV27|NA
TGTGCCAGCAGCTGGAGCGGAGGCAATCAGCCCCAGCATTTT
CASSWSGGNQPQHF
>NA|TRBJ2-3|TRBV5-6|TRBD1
TGTGCCAGCGCCGGGTCGAAAAGGACAGGACCCACAGATACGCAGTATTTT
CASAGSKRTGPTDTQYF
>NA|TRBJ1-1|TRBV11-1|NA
TGTGCCAGCAGCGAGGAACCCAACACTGAAGCTTTCTTT
CASSEEPNTEAFF
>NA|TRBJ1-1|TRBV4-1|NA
TGCGCCAGCAGCCAAGACAGTCAGAACACTGAAGCTTTCTTT
CASSQDSQNTEAFF
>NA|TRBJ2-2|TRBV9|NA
TGTGCCAGCAGCGCCCCCCCAGGCAGGGGGGAGCTGTTTTTT
CASSAPPGRGELFF
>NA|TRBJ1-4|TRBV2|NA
TGTGCCAGCAGTGAAACACCCGTACTAGCAACTAATGAAAAACTGTTTTTT
CASSETPVLATNEKLFF
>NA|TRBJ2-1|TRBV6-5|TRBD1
TGTGCCAGCAGAACAGGGGACCCTACCAATGAGCAGTTCTTC
CASRTGDPTNEQFF
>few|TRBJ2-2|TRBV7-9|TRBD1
TGTGCCAGCAGCTTAGTTCCCCCTCCGGGACAGATGAACACCGGGGAGCTGTTTTTT
CASSLVPPPGQMNTGELFF
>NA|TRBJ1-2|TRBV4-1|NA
TGCGCCAGCAGCCAACCACCCTCTAAATTGCCGGGTAGGGGCTACACCTTC
CASSQPPSKLPGRGYTF